Listed here are 13 T cell receptor beta chains from one sample, sequenced in a study of OX40 agonist ivuxolimab in advanced cancers. Only in-frame clones appear in the TCRdb table, and some are missing; sequencing was by immunoSEQ multiplex PCR. The data contain some 60,000 clones, roughly 84% of them singletons. The sequencing used CD4+ or CD8+ T cells sorted from blood, collected in a trial of the OX40 agonist ivuxolimab. The receptors were sampled from an adult with an advanced solid tumor such as melanoma, head and neck, liver or kidney cancer.

CDR3 amino acids: CASSPQGSGTEAFF. DNA for the CDR3: TGTGCCAGCAGCCCTCAGGGGAGCGGCACTGAAGCTTTCTTT. The V and J genes are TRBV7-2 and TRBJ1-1; possible D gene TRBD1, 6 bases. V lost 5 bases and J lost 4, with 14 bases in between. The CDR3 has 14 amino acids. The germline CDR1 and CDR2 sequences are SGHTA and FQGNSA.

This sequence joins TRBV6-6 and TRBJ1-2, with D unclear. Germline CDR1 MNHNY, CDR2 SVGAGI (reference sequence). The CDR3 runs 12 residues. The V gene lost 2 bases and the J gene lost 2 bases, with 3 bases spanning the gap. The CDR3 loop reads CASSYRNYGYTF. The CDR3 region has the DNA TGTGCCAGCAGTTACAGGAACTATGGCTACACCTTC.

Only a few counts were recorded for this clone. The rearrangement uses TRBV7-9 and TRBJ1-6, with D unresolved. The CDR3 sequence is 13 residues long. Trimming removed 3 bases from V and 7 bases from J, with 7 bases in between. Germline V gene sequence: CDR1 SEHNR, CDR2 FQNEAQ (reference sequence). The CDR3 spells CASSFGSNSPLHF. The CDR3 DNA is TGTGCCAGCAGCTTCGGTAGCAATTCACCCCTCCACTTT.

V gene TRBV15 combines with J gene TRBJ2-3, with 8 positions matching TRBD2. The V gene's germline CDR1 is LNHNV and CDR2 YYDKDF (reference sequence). Losses at the gene ends were 5 bases for V and 2 bases for J; bases not matched to a gene: 12. The CDR3 is made up of 17 amino acids. This chain's CDR3 is CATSSFYGGGFTDTQYF. The CDR3 DNA reads as TGTGCCACCAGCTCTTTTTACGGCGGGGGGTTCACAGATACGCAGTATTTT.

This clone was picked up one time. The V gene is TRBV12-5, the J gene TRBJ2-5, with 9 bases that match TRBD2. V lost 9 bases to trimming and J lost 7 bases; unmatched junction nucleotides: 12. The germline gives CDR1 LGHNT, CDR2 FRNRAP. The CDR3 is 14 amino acids. CDR3 in amino acids: CASQRSGGFVTQYF. CDR3 DNA: TGTGCTAGCCAACGTAGCGGGGGCTTTGTGACCCAGTACTTC.

The chain carries TRBV19 and TRBJ1-2, with D tentatively TRBD1 (6 bases). The V and J ends lost 4 bases and 4 bases respectively, with 13 bases between them. Germline V gives CDR1 LNHDA, CDR2 SQIVND (reference sequence). The CDR3 is 14 residues long. CDR3 region: CASSKQQGSYGYTF. The CDR3 region has the DNA TGTGCCAGTAGTAAACAACAGGGATCCTATGGCTACACCTTC.

The J gene is TRBJ2-5, the V gene TRBV7-2, with D hard to call. This CDR3 spans 13 amino acids. Germline loops: CDR1 SGHTA, CDR2 FQGNSA. V lost 2 bases, J lost 5 bases, and 9 bases lay in between. CDR3 DNA sequence: TGTGCCAGCAGCTTATCATGGTGGGAGACCCAGTACTTC. Protein sequence: CASSLSWWETQYF.

This clone occurred once. At one of its ends the junction is not consistent with the germline gene, which may arise from a read error. This chain connects TRBV7-9 to TRBJ2-3, with 10 bases aligning to TRBD2. The germline gives CDR1 SEHNR, CDR2 FQNEAQ (reference sequence). The CDR3 sequence is 14 residues long. The CDR3 nucleotides read TGTGCCGGTGGGGCTAGCGGGAGAACAGATACGCAGTACTTT. Its protein is CAGGASGRTDTQYF.

Concerning this clone itself: A read error may produce the germline difference seen at one junction end. This chain connects TRBV5-1 to TRBJ2-5; D perhaps matches TRBD1 (6 bases). CDR1 is SGHRS, CDR2 YFSETQ, per germline. The CDR3 has 14 amino acids. CDR3 in amino acids: CASSLGTAKETQYF. Here the CDR3 DNA reads TGCGCCAGCAGCTTGGGGACAGCTAAAGAAACCCAGTACTTC.

The V and J genes are TRBV30 and TRBJ2-5; D not certain. The V gene lost 1 base and the J gene lost 5 bases, with 5 bases spanning the gap. This CDR3 contains 11 residues. Germline V gene lookup returns CDR1 GTSNPN and CDR2 SVGIG (reference sequence). The CDR3 reads CAWSGTETQYF. CDR3 DNA sequence: TGTGCCTGGAGTGGGACGGAGACCCAGTACTTC.

This chain uses TRBV11-3 with TRBJ2-5; the D gene could be TRBD1 or TRBD2 (6 bases each). The V end lost 3 bases, the J end lost 5 bases, and 10 bases lay between the germline ends. The CDR3 loop spans 13 amino acids. Germline V gives CDR1 SGHNT, CDR2 YENEEA. The CDR3: CASSLGGGETQYF. As DNA, the CDR3 is TGTGCCAGCAGCTTGGGGGGCGGGGAGACCCAGTACTTC.

This clone came up a few times. The chain joins TRBV7-8 to TRBJ1-5; D is unresolved. Germline CDR1 and CDR2: SGHVS and FQNEAQ. This CDR3 is 12 amino acids long. V was clipped by 6 bases and J by 0 bases, with 3 bases between them. CDR3 sequence: CASRNSNQPQHF. Written as DNA, the CDR3 is TGTGCCAGCAGGAATAGCAATCAGCCCCAGCATTTT.

This chain uses TRBV6-6 with TRBJ2-7, with 7 bases aligning to TRBD1. The germline V gene encodes CDR1 MNHNY and CDR2 SVGAGI (reference sequence). J was trimmed by 3 bases and V by 5 bases; bases with no gene match: 10. This CDR3 region has 15 residues. The CDR3 DNA reads as TGTGCCAGCAGTAAAACAGGGGCGACTTACTACGAGCAGTACTTC. Its protein is CASSKTGATYYEQYF.